This TCR beta chain derives from a study of CD8 T cells in ankylosing spondylitis. Study-wide points: CD8+ cells made up the disease-linked clones, which were relatively rare in peripheral blood. Enrichment of disease-linked clones was reportedly significant in matched ankylosing spondylitis synovial fluid.

As regards this clonotype: Antigen unknown.

Researchers built TCR beta libraries using quantitative 5'-RACE with molecular barcodes. One entry per CDR3 protein results from TCRdb running MiXCR on the 5' RACE reads. Altogether around 220,000 distinct CDR3 sequences are present, 10% to 13% being singletons, with the ten largest covering about 20%. Looked up from germline, CDR1 is MNHEY and CDR2 is SVGAGI. CDR3 length: 16 residues. Trimming removed 0 bases from V and 3 bases from J; junction bases left unmatched: 8. Input material: blood, either unsorted or a sorted T cell fraction (not recorded which). The TCR sequence derives from a male donor with ankylosing spondylitis or in good health (not recorded which). The V gene is TRBV6-5, the J gene TRBJ2-7; 7 bases fit TRBD1. CDR3 region: CASSYSRDSWNYEQYF. As DNA, the CDR3 is TGTGCCAGCAGTTACTCCCGGGACAGTTGGAACTACGAGCAGTACTTC.